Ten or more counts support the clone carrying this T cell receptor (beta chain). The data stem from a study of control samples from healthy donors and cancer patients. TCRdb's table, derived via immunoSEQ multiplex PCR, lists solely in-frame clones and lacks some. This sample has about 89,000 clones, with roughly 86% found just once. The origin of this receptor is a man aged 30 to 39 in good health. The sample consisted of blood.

In DNA form, the CDR3 reads TGTGCCAGCAAGCGGGGGAGCTCTGGAAACACCATATATTTT. This translates into CASKRGSSGNTIYF. The chain carries TRBV27 and TRBJ1-3, with a possible D match to TRBD1 (5 bases). The V gene lost 7 bases and the J gene lost 0 bases, with 10 bases spanning the gap. From germline, CDR1 is MNHEY and CDR2 SMNVEV (reference sequence). CDR3 length: 14 residues.